This T cell receptor beta chain was captured in a study of early stage breast cancer tumors. On the study more broadly: Samples were sequenced at about 10-fold average coverage.

Enough DNA from normal breast tissue often took roughly 85-330 mg. Blood replicates held 0.5 ug DNA, tumor or normal breast roughly 1.5 ug, two each. The method was immunoSEQ multiplex PCR; TCRdb's version includes in-frame clones alone and lacks a portion of them. The table includes around 10,000 clones, 71% detected once. The V end was cut by 2 bases, the J end by 2 bases, with 10 bases between. The CDR3 is made up of 15 amino acids. Germline CDR1 reads SEHNR; CDR2 reads FQNEAQ (reference sequence). As concerns this clone: The antigen remains unidentified.

The study's findings and limits: In about 85% of the 16 patients, blood comparison separated tumor from normal breast.

Sequenced input: normal breast tissue next to the tumor. J is TRBJ2-1 and V is TRBV7-9; D is undetermined. The source is a person in their sixties or seventies with breast cancer. The CDR3 here is CASSLTAKTYNEQFF. The CDR3 DNA reads as TGTGCCAGCAGCTTAACAGCCAAGACCTACAATGAGCAGTTCTTC.